Listed here is a single T cell receptor beta chain. The record originates from a study of graft-versus-host responses after intestinal transplantation. This table comes from immunoSEQ multiplex PCR, and its TCRdb copy is limited to in-frame clones, with some not included. This table holds approximately 74,000 clones, 80% to 95% found once. The V gene end was trimmed by 3 bases and the J gene end by 9 bases; junction bases not matched to a gene: 7. The CDR3 has 12 residues. Germline V gene sequence: CDR1 GTSNPN, CDR2 SVGIG (reference sequence). Sample: PBMCs, taken 98 days after intestinal transplantation. The V call is TRBV30, the J call TRBJ1-2; 7 bases line up with TRBD1. The sequence was obtained from a human patient who received an intestinal transplant, so some T cells may come from the graft donor. CDR3 region: CAWRGTASSYTF. For the CDR3, the DNA is TGTGCCTGGAGGGGGACAGCCAGTAGCTACACCTTC.